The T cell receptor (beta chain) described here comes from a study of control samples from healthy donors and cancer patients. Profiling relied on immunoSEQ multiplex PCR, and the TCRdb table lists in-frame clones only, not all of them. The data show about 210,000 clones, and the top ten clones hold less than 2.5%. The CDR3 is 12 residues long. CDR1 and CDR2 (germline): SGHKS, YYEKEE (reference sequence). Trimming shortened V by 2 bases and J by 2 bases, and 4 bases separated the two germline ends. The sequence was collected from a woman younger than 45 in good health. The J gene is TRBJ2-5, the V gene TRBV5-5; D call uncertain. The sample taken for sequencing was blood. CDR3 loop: CASSFQQETQYF. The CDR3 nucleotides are TGTGCCAGCAGCTTCCAGCAAGAGACCCAGTACTTC. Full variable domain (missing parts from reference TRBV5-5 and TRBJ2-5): DAGVTQSPTHLIKTRGQQVTLRCSPISGHKSVSWYQQVLGQGPQFIFQYYEKEERGRGNFPDRFSARQFPNYSSELNVNALLLGDSALYLCASSFQQETQYFGPGTRLLVL.